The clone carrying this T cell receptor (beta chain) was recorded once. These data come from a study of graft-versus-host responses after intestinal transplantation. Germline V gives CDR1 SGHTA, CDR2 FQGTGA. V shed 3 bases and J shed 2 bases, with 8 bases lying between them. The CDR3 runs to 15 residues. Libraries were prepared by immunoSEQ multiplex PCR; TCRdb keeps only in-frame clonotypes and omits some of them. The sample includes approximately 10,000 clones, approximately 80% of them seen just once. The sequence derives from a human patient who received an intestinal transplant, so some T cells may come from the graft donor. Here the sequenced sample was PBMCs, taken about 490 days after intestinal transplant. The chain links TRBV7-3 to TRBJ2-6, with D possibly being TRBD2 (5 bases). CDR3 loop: CASSLEVAGANVLTF. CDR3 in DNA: TGTGCCAGCAGCTTGGAGGTCGCTGGGGCCAACGTCCTGACTTTC.